This TCR beta chain comes out of a study of T cell responses to AZD1222 COVID-19 vaccine. Note on this clone: The target antigen is unknown.

Clones were sequenced by immunoSEQ multiplex PCR, and TCRdb holds only the in-frame ones, with some missing. The sample records about 67,000 clones, about four fifths being singletons. The CDR3 length is 12 residues. V was pared by 4 bases and J by 14 bases, with 9 bases of the junction left unmatched. Points from the study as a whole: Dominant at 160-218 and 743-854, vaccine-associated CD4 TCRs also spanned spike. Repertoires were obtained solely post-peak T cell response. Donors, mostly white British, included more females; clonal diversity was possibly underestimated.

The chain is built from TRBV12-3 or TRBV12-4 and TRBJ2-3, with 7 bases matching TRBD1. Sequencing used peripheral blood, obtained 28 days after the second AZD1222 dose. The receptor comes from an adult who received the AZD1222 COVID-19 vaccine. In DNA form, the CDR3 reads TGTGCCAGCAGTTCCAGGGGGTCACATCCGTATTTT. Translation: CASSSRGSHPYF.